This paragraph covers one T cell receptor (beta chain) sequence. Repertoires were generated with immunoSEQ multiplex PCR, while TCRdb's copy carries only in-frame clones and drops some. The table shows 100,000 to 150,000 clones, with approximately 87% occurring only once. The data are from a study of blood T cell repertoires in COVID-19. Study overall: Nucleic acid was either cDNA or gDNA, and it came from T cells, B-cell-depleted T cells, or PBMCs.

Trimming pared 1 base from V and 0 bases from J, leaving 7 bases between. The CDR3 is 15 amino acids. Germline V gives CDR1 SGHVS, CDR2 FQNEAQ. This chain links TRBV7-8 with TRBJ1-3; D ambiguous. The sequence derives from a man aged 65 to 79 with active COVID-19. Sequenced input: peripheral blood. CDR3 nucleotide sequence: TGTGCCAGCAGCTTAGACGGACTCTCTGGAAACACCATATATTTT. Encoded protein: CASSLDGLSGNTIYF.